This entry lists 7 T cell receptor beta chains sequenced from one sample in a study of graft-versus-host responses after intestinal transplantation. TCRdb's table, derived via immunoSEQ multiplex PCR, lists solely in-frame clones and lacks some. The profile shows approximately 74,000 clones, 80% to 95% of them singletons. The sequencing here drew on PBMCs, taken 98 days after intestinal transplantation. Receptor source: a human patient who received an intestinal transplant, so some T cells may come from the graft donor.

The chain combines TRBV5-1 with TRBJ2-2; 7 bases map to TRBD2. Germline V lookup: CDR1 SGHRS, CDR2 YFSETQ. Trimming cost V 3 bases and J 2 bases; bases outside gene matches: 4. The CDR3 is 15 residues long. The CDR3 DNA is TGCGCCAGCAGCTACACTAGCGTAAACACCGGGGAGCTGTTTTTT. Encoded protein: CASSYTSVNTGELFF.

The V call is TRBV28, the J call TRBJ2-1; possibly TRBD1 or TRBD2 for D (5 bases each). Germline V gene data show CDR1 as MDHEN and CDR2 as SYDVKM. V was shortened by 4 bases and J by 4 bases, with 11 bases between the two germline ends. The CDR3 is made up of 14 amino acids. This chain's CDR3 is CASSSGTPYNEQFF. The CDR3 DNA sequence: TGTGCCAGCAGTTCAGGGACCCCTTACAATGAGCAGTTCTTC. Filled out from reference TRBV28 and TRBJ2-1, the complete variable domain reads DVKVTQSSRYLVKRTGEKVFLECVQDMDHENMFWYRQDPGLGLRLIYFSYDVKMKEKGDIPEGYSVSREKKERFSLILESASTNQTSMYLCASSSGTPYNEQFFGPGTRLTVL.

The V and J genes are TRBV2 and TRBJ2-7; the match to TRBD2 covers 8 bases. Trimming removed 7 bases from V and 2 bases from J; junction bases left unmatched: 1. Germline V gene lookup returns CDR1 SNHLY and CDR2 FYNNEI. This CDR3 contains 12 residues. The CDR3: CASIAGTYEQYF. As DNA, the CDR3 is TGTGCCAGCATAGCGGGGACCTACGAGCAGTACTTC.

The chain has TRBV25-1 and TRBJ2-3; no definite D call. The ends were cut back, 2 bases at V and 0 bases at J, with 18 bases in the middle. The CDR3 sequence is 18 residues long. The germline V gene encodes CDR1 MGHDK and CDR2 SYGVNS. The CDR3 region has the DNA TGTGCCAGCAGTGAAAAAAGGGCCCAACTTTATAGCACAGATACGCAGTATTTT. Protein product: CASSEKRAQLYSTDTQYF. Combining the CDR3 with reference TRBV25-1 and TRBJ2-3 gives the whole variable domain EADIYQTPRYLVIGTGKKITLECSQTMGHDKMYWYQQDPGMELHLIHYSYGVNSTEKGDLSSESTVSRIRTEHFPLTLESARPSHTSQYLCASSEKRAQLYSTDTQYFGPGTRLTVL.

The genes are TRBV15 and TRBJ1-4, with a tentative D call TRBD1 (5 bases). Trimming shortened V by 0 bases and J by 4 bases, and 21 bases separated the two germline ends. CDR3 length: 19 residues. The germline V gene has CDR1 LNHNV and CDR2 YYDKDF (reference sequence). CDR3 sequence (DNA): TGTGCCACCAGCAGAGATCGGGGGTTCCTTACTATACTTAATGAAAAACTGTTTTTT. This codes for CATSRDRGFLTILNEKLFF.

The rearrangement uses TRBV25-1 and TRBJ1-5, with 7 nucleotides matching TRBD1. CDR1 is MGHDK, CDR2 SYGVNS, per germline. The CDR3 runs to 14 residues. J gave up 4 bases and V 6 bases, and 6 bases lay outside the gene matches. CDR3 amino acids: CASRGDSENQPQHF. The CDR3 coding sequence is TGTGCCAGCAGAGGGGACAGTGAGAATCAGCCCCAGCATTTT.

The chain recombines TRBV27 with TRBJ1-5, with 9 nucleotides matching TRBD1. The V segment lost 2 bases and the J segment 1 base; nucleotides outside the gene matches: 6. The germline V gene encodes CDR1 MNHEY and CDR2 SMNVEV (reference sequence). The CDR3 covers 17 residues. The CDR3 sequence: CASSLRWTGASNQPQHF. Written as DNA, the CDR3 is TGTGCCAGCAGTTTAAGATGGACAGGGGCAAGCAATCAGCCCCAGCATTTT.